This T cell receptor beta chain was recorded in a study of shared clonotypes between healthy human individuals. The count of this clone is one. Data came from immunoSEQ multiplex PCR; TCRdb stores just in-frame clones and leaves some out. The sample contains about 2.1 million clones, roughly 91% of which appear only once. The V end lost 9 bases, the J end lost 2 bases, and 20 bases lay between the germline ends. Germline V CDR1 and CDR2: LNHDA, SQIVND (reference sequence). This CDR3 has 15 amino acids. CD45RO-negative cells were positively selected for CCR7, leaving out terminally differentiated effector memory CD45RA+ cells.

This clonotype was obtained from a man between 18 and 29 years old in good health. Some clones in this sample may be carry-over from other donors' samples. The chain uses TRBV19 and TRBJ2-7, with D possibly called TRBD1 or TRBD2 (5 bases each). The sequencing sample was made of naive CD8+ T cells from PBMCs. Here the CDR3 DNA reads TGTGCCAGACGCCCCGGGGCGGGCCTTCCCTACGAGCAGTACTTC. It translates to CARRPGAGLPYEQYF.